This T cell receptor (beta chain) appears in the sequencing data of a study of tumor-infiltrating lymphocytes in primary liver carcinoma. Study at large: In every tissue type, samples returned a similar yield of roughly 3.5 to 8 million productive TCRbeta reads.

The CDR3 consists of 18 residues. Germline V gene sequence: CDR1 SGDLS, CDR2 YYNGEE. V lost 3 bases to trimming and J lost 5 bases; unmatched junction nucleotides: 19. From approximately 490 ng total RNA, TCR beta cDNA was generated with a primer in the constant region. Library construction for TCR beta comprised three nested multiplex PCR rounds performed with slightly modified ARM-PCR. The first two PCR rounds used TRBV1-TRBV30 primers with a Cbeta primer, 9 to 11 cycles each. TCRdb re-derived calls from the multiplex PCR reads in MiXCR, one entry per CDR3 protein. The sample consists of 330,000 or so distinct CDR3 sequences, less than 65% of them appearing once. Overall study results and limits: With p = 0.039, the top-250-clone fraction in tumors significantly exceeded that in blood. Overlap in tumor-adjacent and tumor-blood pairs fell below that of tumor region pairs.

The researchers obtained blood RNA from unsorted whole blood and also extracted germline DNA. Remarks on this clonotype: Its antigen is undetermined.

The V call is TRBV9, the J call TRBJ2-5; 7 positions agree with TRBD2. This clonotype was obtained from a man aged 40-49 years with primary liver carcinoma and hepatitis B virus infection. Sample: peripheral blood. The CDR3 is CASSAGGPTDIGHETQYF. CDR3 coding DNA: TGTGCCAGCAGCGCGGGAGGTCCTACAGATATAGGGCATGAGACCCAGTACTTC. Full variable domain (missing parts from reference TRBV9 and TRBJ2-5): DSGVTQTPKHLITATGQRVTLRCSPRSGDLSVYWYQQSLDQGLQFLIQYYNGEERAKGNILERFSAQQFPDLHSELNLSSLELGDSALYFCASSAGGPTDIGHETQYFGPGTRLLVL.